The entry below describes one TCR beta chain. Its antigen is not known. The data are from a study of cytomegalovirus exposure and HLA in healthy donors. Across the study: T cells numbering around 180 million yielded around 120 million unique TCR beta sequences in an earlier analysis.

Regarding the study as a whole: One later analysis reportedly identified an Asian-associated ancestry cluster that showed fewer N-insertions than the approximately 700-donor mean. Some public TCRs appeared in many individuals, while most sequences were rare.

The primer mix had 60 Vbeta and 13 Jbeta primers. Method: immunoSEQ multiplex PCR; TCRdb's copy keeps in-frame clones and lacks some. The table records 120,000 or so clones, over 60% of them present only once. CDR3 size: 16 residues. V lost 7 bases and J 6 bases, leaving 25 bases between the germline ends. Germline V gene data show CDR1 as SQVTM and CDR2 as ANQGSEA. The TCR was taken from a man between 18 and 29 years old in good health and CMV-seronegative. The sequencing sample was made of PBMCs. The chain uses TRBV29-1 and TRBJ2-1; tentative D call: TRBD1 (6 bases). In DNA, the CDR3 is TGCAGCGCCCCCGGACAGAATTTGTTTGTCGGCAATGAGCAGTTCTTC. Its translation is CSAPGQNLFVGNEQFF.